The rows below give T cell receptor beta chains drawn from one sample of a study of cytomegalovirus exposure and HLA in healthy donors. TCRdb keeps only in-frame clones here, not all; method: immunoSEQ multiplex PCR. The table has 98,000 or so clones, over 65% seen once. The sequencing input was PBMCs. The origin of the receptors is a man in his 60s in good health and CMV-seropositive. Each CDR3 is given with its conserved first and last residue. D genes are given only for firm matches. Clone size, where shown, is once, few, many, or a class for clones that have expanded.

d_gene	v_gene	abundance	j_gene	CDR3nt	CDR3aa
TRBD1	TRBV28	NA	TRBJ2-7	TGTGCCAGCAGCATTGCGGGACAGGGTGCCTACGAGCAGTACTTC	CASSIAGQGAYEQYF
TRBD1	TRBV2	NA	TRBJ1-3	TGTGCCAGCAGCCGTAATTTACCGGGACAGGGGGCAATTGGAAACACCATATATTTT	CASSRNLPGQGAIGNTIYF
TRBD2	TRBV18	NA	TRBJ2-3	TGTGCCAGCTCACCAAAAGAAGCGGGGGTAGGGGCGCAGTATTTT	CASSPKEAGVGAQYF
TRBD1	TRBV7-9	NA	TRBJ2-1	TGTGCCAGCAGCTTGCCGGGACAGGGGACGTATGGTGAGCAGTTCTTC	CASSLPGQGTYGEQFF
NA	TRBV18	NA	TRBJ1-1	TGTGCCAGCGCTACCACAGGGAACACTGAAGCTTTCTTT	CASATTGNTEAFF
NA	TRBV27	NA	TRBJ1-4	TGTGCCAGCAGTCCCTCAGGGTTTGAAAAACTGTTTTTT	CASSPSGFEKLFF
TRBD2	TRBV27	NA	TRBJ2-3	TGTGCCAGCACCCTTAGAGCCAGACTAGCCCCAGATACGCAGTATTTT	CASTLRARLAPDTQYF
NA	TRBV6-1	NA	TRBJ2-5	TGTGCCAGCGCCAGGGAAGAGACCCAGTACTTC	CASAREETQYF
NA	TRBV2	NA	TRBJ1-1	TGTGCCAGCAGTGTAGGGGGGGACACTGAAGCTTTCTTT	CASSVGGDTEAFF
NA	TRBV2	NA	TRBJ2-2	TGTGCCAGCAGGGTGTTAGATCCCGGGGAGCTGTTTTTT	CASRVLDPGELFF
TRBD1	TRBV28	NA	TRBJ2-2	TGTGCCAGCAGTTTTGTGCCGGGTAGGGGGCGGACCGGGGAGCTGTTTTTT	CASSFVPGRGRTGELFF
TRBD2	TRBV10-3	few	TRBJ2-2	TGTGCCATCATGTCGGGGGGGGGCACCGGGGAGCTGTTTTTT	CAIMSGGGTGELFF
NA	TRBV19	once	TRBJ1-1	TGTGCCAGTAGTATAATCCCACTGATGCAGGGTGTGAACACTGAAGCTTTCTTT	CASSIIPLMQGVNTEAFF
TRBD1	TRBV18	NA	TRBJ2-7	TGTGCCAGCTCACAATCGGGACAGGGAACCTACGAGCAGTACTTC	CASSQSGQGTYEQYF
TRBD1	TRBV5-4	NA	TRBJ2-6	TGTGCCAGCAGCTTACAACAGGGGTCTGGGGCCAACGTCCTGACTTTC	CASSLQQGSGANVLTF
TRBD2	TRBV11-2	NA	TRBJ2-1	TGTGCCAGCAAAACCGGGACTAATCACAATGAGCAGTTCTTC	CASKTGTNHNEQFF
NA	TRBV19	NA	TRBJ1-2	TGTGCCAGTAGTATAGATCGTACAGGGCCCTATGGCTACACCTTC	CASSIDRTGPYGYTF
TRBD1	TRBV7-2	NA	TRBJ1-2	TGTGCCAGCAGCTTAGGAGCGAAGGGACAGGGCGGATATGGCTACACCTTC	CASSLGAKGQGGYGYTF
NA	TRBV6-5	NA	TRBJ2-2	TGTGCCAGCAGCCAAACAGGTTACGGGGAGCTGTTTTTT	CASSQTGYGELFF
TRBD1	TRBV2	NA	TRBJ1-5	TGTGCCAGCAGTACAGGGGTCAGCAATCAGCCCCAGCATTTT	CASSTGVSNQPQHF
TRBD2	TRBV5-4	NA	TRBJ2-3	TGTGCCAGCAGCTTTTACTCGAGCGGGGTATACACAGATACGCAGTATTTT	CASSFYSSGVYTDTQYF
NA	TRBV13	NA	TRBJ2-7	TGTGCCAGCAGCTTTCGACAGGTTCCCTCCTACGAGCAGTACTTC	CASSFRQVPSYEQYF
NA	TRBV29-1	NA	TRBJ1-1	TGCAGCGTGACTGCGGGGAACACTGAAGCTTTCTTT	CSVTAGNTEAFF
TRBD2	TRBV11-2	NA	TRBJ2-1	TGTGCCAGCAGCTTAAGACTAGCGGGGGTTCGGGATGAGCAGTTCTTC	CASSLRLAGVRDEQFF
TRBD1	TRBV7-9	NA	TRBJ1-4	TGTTCCAGCAGCCCCGGGACAGGGAGTAATGAAAAACTGTTTTTT	CSSSPGTGSNEKLFF
NA	TRBV28	NA	TRBJ2-7	TGTGCCAGCAGTTTAAAGCCCTACGAGCAGTACTTC	CASSLKPYEQYF
TRBD2	TRBV5-1	NA	TRBJ2-3	TGCGCCAGCAGTTTGACTAGCGGGGGGCCTGGTTTACCCGATACGCAGTATTTT	CASSLTSGGPGLPDTQYF
TRBD1	TRBV28	NA	TRBJ1-5	TGTGCCAGCACCGACAGGGGGAGCAATCAGCCCCAGCATTTT	CASTDRGSNQPQHF
TRBD2	TRBV11-3	NA	TRBJ2-5	TGTGCCAGCAGCTTAGGCGGGGGTGAAGAGACCCAGTACTTC	CASSLGGGEETQYF
TRBD1	TRBV30	NA	TRBJ1-5	TGTGCCTGGAGTCGGGACAGCACCAGTCAGCCCCAGCATTTT	CAWSRDSTSQPQHF
TRBD1	TRBV2	NA	TRBJ2-5	TGTGCCAGCAGTAGGAGACAGGGGGCAGGAGGGGCCCAAGAGACCCAGTACTTC	CASSRRQGAGGAQETQYF
TRBD1	TRBV7-9	NA	TRBJ1-4	TGTGCCAGCAGCTATCGACAGGGGAATGAAAAACTGTTTTTT	CASSYRQGNEKLFF
TRBD2	TRBV7-3	NA	TRBJ2-2	TGTGCCAGCAGTCCCCCTAGCGGGGGGAACACCGGGGAGCTGTTTTTT	CASSPPSGGNTGELFF